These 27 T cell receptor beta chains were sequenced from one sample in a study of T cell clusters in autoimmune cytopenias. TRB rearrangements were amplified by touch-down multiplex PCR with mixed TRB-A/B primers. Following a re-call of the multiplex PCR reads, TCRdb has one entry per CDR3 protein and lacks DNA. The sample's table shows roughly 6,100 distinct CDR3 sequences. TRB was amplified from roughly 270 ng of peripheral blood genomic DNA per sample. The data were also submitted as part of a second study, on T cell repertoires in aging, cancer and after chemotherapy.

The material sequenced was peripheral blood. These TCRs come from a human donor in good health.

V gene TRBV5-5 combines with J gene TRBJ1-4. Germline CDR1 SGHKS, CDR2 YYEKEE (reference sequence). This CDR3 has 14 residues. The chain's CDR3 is CASNWRATNEKLFF.

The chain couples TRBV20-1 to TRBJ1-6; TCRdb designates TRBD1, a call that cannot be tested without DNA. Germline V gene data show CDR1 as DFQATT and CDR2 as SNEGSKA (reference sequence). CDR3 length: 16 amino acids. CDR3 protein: CSAQAGSGQYNSPLHF.

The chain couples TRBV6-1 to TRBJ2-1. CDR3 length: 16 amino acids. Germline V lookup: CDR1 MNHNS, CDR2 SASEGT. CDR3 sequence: CASSSFTRDSYNEQFF.

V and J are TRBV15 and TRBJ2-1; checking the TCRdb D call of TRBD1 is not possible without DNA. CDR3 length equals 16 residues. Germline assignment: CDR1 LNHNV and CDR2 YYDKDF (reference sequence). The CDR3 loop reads CATSSPFGRGRGEQFF.

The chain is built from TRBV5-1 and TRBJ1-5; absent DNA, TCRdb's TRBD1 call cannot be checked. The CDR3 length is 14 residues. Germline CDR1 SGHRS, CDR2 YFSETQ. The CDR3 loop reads CASRIGTGDQPQHF.

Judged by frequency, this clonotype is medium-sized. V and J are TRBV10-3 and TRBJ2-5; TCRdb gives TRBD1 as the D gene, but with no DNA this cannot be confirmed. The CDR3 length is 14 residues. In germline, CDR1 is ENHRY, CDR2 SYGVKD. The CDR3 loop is CAISDPGTAETQYF.

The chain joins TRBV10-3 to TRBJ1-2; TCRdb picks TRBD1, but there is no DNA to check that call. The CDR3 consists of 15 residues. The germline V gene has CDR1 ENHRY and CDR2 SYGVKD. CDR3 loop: CAIRAIAGTGPGYTF.

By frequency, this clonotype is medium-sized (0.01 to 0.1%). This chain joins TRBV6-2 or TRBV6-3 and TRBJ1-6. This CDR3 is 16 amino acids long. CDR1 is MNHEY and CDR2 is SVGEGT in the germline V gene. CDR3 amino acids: CASSLPRSSYNSPLHF.

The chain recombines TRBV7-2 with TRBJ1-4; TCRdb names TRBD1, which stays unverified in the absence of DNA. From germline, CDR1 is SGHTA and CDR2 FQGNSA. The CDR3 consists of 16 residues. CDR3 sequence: CASSLVGQGRNEKLFF.

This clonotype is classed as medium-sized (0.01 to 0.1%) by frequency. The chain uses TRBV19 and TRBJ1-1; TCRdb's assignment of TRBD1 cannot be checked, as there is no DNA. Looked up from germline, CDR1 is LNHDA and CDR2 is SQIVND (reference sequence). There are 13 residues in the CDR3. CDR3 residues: CATRQGEVTEAFF.

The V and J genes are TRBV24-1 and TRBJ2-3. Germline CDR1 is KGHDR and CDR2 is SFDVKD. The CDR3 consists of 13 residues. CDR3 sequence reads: CATSLTSTDTQYF.

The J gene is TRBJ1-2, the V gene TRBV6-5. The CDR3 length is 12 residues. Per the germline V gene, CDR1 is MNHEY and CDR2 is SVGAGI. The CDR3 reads CASSSRWGGYTF.

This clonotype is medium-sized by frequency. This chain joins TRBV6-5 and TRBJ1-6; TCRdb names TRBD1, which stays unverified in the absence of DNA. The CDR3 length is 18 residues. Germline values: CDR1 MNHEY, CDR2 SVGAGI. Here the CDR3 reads CASSTEGDRGSYNSPLHF.

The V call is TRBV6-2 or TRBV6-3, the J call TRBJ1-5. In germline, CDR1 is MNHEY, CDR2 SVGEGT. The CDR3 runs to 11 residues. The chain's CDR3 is CASSTGPSKHF.

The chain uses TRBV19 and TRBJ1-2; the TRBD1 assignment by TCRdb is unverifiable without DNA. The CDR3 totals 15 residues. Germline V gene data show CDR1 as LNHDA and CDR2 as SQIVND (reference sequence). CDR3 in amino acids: CAAGAGTGSDYGYTF.

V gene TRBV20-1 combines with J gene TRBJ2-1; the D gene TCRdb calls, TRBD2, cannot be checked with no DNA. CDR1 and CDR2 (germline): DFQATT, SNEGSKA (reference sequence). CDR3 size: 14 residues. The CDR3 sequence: CSARAGGPHNEQFF.

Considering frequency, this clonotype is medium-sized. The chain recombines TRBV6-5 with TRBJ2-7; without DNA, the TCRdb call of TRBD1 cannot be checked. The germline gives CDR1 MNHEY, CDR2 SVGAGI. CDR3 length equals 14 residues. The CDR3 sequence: CASSFGQHSYEQYF.

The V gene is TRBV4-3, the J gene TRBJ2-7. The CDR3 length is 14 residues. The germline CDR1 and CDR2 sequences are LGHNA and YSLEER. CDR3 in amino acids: CASSQDPGTYEQYF.

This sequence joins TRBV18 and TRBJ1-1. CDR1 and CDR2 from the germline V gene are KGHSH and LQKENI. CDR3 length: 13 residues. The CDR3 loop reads CASSPDNREGAFF.

The CDR3: CASSREQGALTGELFF. The V call is TRBV21-1, the J call TRBJ2-2; TCRdb designates TRBD1, a call that cannot be tested without DNA. TRBV21-1 is noted as a pseudogene. This CDR3 comprises 16 residues.

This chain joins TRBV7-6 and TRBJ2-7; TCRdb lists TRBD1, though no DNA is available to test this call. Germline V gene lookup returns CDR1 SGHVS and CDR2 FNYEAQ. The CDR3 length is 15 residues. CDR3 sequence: CASSLAGGPIGEQYF.

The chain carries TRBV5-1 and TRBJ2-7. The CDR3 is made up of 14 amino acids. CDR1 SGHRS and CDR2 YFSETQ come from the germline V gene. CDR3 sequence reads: CASSLALGSYEQYF.

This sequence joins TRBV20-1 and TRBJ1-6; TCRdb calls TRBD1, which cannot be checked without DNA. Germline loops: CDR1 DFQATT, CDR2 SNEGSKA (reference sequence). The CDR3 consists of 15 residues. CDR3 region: CSARGGPQYNSPLHF.

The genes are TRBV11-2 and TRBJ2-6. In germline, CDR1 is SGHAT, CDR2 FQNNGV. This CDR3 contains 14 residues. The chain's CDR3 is CASSLTTGANVLTF.

CDR3 loop: CASSLLTGSSYEQYF. The chain carries TRBV11-2 and TRBJ2-7. The CDR3 consists of 15 residues. The V gene's germline CDR1 is SGHAT and CDR2 FQNNGV.

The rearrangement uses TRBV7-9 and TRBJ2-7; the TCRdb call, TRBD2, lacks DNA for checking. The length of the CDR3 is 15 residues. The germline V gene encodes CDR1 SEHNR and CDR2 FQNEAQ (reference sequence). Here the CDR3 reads CASSLGAGRGHEQYF.

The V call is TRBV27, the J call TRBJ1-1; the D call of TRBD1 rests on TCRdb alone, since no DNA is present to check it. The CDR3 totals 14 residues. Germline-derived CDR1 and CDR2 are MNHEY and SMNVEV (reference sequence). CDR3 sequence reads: CASREFQGDTEAFF.